A single T cell receptor (beta chain) is shown here with its context. The data stem from a study of blood T cell repertoires in COVID-19. Clones were read by immunoSEQ multiplex PCR, and TCRdb kept only the in-frame ones, dropping some. The table includes 150,000 to 200,000 clones, 82% detected once. CDR1 SGHKS and CDR2 YYEKEE come from the germline V gene (reference sequence). V lost 2 bases, J lost 3 bases, and 17 bases lay in between. This CDR3 comprises 16 residues. This TCR was recovered from a woman aged 55-75 years with acute COVID-19. V is TRBV5-5 and J is TRBJ1-2; maybe TRBD1 (5 bases). The sample comprised PBMCs or T cells enriched from blood (not recorded which). This chain's CDR3 is CASSLTIRWGDYGYTF. DNA for the CDR3: TGTGCCAGCAGCTTAACAATCCGCTGGGGGGACTATGGCTACACCTTC.